Here is one TCR beta chain with its context. This CDR3 has 14 residues. With 3 bases removed from V and 4 bases from J, the gap between germline ends came to 12 bases. Per the germline V gene, CDR1 is MDHEN and CDR2 is SYDVKM. These data come from a study of blood T cell repertoires in COVID-19. On the study more broadly: Whether acute or convalescent, the COVID-19 samples came from the United States, Italy and Spain. T cells, B-cell-depleted T cells, or PBMCs provided the cDNA or gDNA that served as material.

Authors' data handling: Reference gene primer amplification gave estimated nucleated cell counts. This table comes from immunoSEQ multiplex PCR, and its TCRdb copy is limited to in-frame clones, with some not included. The DNA gave D and trimming, while V, J and clone size come from that table. The table shows tens of thousands of clones, with around three quarters occurring only once. The V and J genes are TRBV28 and TRBJ2-5, with D possibly being TRBD1 (6 bases). The sequence was obtained from a man aged 45-60 years with active or convalescent COVID-19. Sequencing used peripheral blood. CDR3 sequence: CASSLTVGAETQYF. CDR3 bases: TGTGCCAGCAGTTTGACGGTGGGGGCAGAGACCCAGTACTTC.